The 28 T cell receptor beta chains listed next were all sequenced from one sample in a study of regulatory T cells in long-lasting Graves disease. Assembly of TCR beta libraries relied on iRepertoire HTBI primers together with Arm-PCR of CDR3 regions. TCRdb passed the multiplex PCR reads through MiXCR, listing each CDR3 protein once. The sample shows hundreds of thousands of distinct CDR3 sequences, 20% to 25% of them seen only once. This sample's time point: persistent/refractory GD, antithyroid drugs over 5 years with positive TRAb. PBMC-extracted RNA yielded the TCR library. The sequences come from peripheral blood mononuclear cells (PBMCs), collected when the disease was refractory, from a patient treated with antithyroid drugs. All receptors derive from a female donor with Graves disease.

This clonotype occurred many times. CDR3: CASSFSVGTEAFF. CDR3 sequence (DNA): TGTGCCAGCAGCTTTTCCGTGGGCACTGAAGCTTTCTTT. The V gene is TRBV5-6, the J gene TRBJ1-1, with D hard to call. This CDR3 region has 13 residues. The V end lost 2 bases, the J end lost 4 bases, and 9 bases lay between the germline ends. Germline V CDR1 and CDR2: SGHDT, YYEEEE. The entire variable domain, with the rest obtained from reference TRBV5-6 and TRBJ1-1, is as follows: DAGVTQSPTHLIKTRGQQVTLRCSPKSGHDTVSWYQQALGQGPQFIFQYYEEEERQRGNFPDRFSGHQFPNYSSELNVNALLLGDSALYLCASSFSVGTEAFFGQGTRLTVV.

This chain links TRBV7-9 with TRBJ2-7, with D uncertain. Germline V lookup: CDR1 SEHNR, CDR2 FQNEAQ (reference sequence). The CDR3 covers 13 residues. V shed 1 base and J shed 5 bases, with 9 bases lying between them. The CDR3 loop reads CASSLEGFHEQYF. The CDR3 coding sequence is TGTGCCAGCAGCTTAGAAGGGTTCCACGAGCAGTACTTC.

CDR3 sequence: CSASYRQETQYF. DNA for the CDR3: TGCAGTGCTAGTTACAGACAAGAGACCCAGTACTTC. The chain carries TRBV20-1 and TRBJ2-5, with D unresolved. The germline V gene has CDR1 DFQATT and CDR2 SNEGSKA (reference sequence). V was trimmed by 3 bases and J by 2 bases, leaving 7 bases between them. The CDR3 loop spans 12 amino acids.

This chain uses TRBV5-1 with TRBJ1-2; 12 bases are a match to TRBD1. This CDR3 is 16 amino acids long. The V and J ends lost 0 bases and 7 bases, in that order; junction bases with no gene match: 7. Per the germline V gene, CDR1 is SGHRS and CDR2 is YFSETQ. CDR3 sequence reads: CASSLAPGQGAGGYTF. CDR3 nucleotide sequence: TGCGCCAGCAGCTTGGCCCCGGGACAGGGGGCGGGTGGCTACACCTTC.

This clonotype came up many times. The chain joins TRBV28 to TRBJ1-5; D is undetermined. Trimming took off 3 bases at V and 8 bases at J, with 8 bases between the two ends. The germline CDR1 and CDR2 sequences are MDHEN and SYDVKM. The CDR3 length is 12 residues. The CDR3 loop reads CASSFGPEPQHF. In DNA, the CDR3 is TGTGCCAGCAGTTTTGGACCGGAGCCCCAGCATTTT.

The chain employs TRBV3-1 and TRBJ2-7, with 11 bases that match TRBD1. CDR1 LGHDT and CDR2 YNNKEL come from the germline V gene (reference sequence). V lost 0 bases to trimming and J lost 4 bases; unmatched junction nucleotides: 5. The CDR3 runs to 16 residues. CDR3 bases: TGTGCCAGCAGCCAAGATATGGACAGGGGGCCTTACGAGCAGTACTTC. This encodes CASSQDMDRGPYEQYF.

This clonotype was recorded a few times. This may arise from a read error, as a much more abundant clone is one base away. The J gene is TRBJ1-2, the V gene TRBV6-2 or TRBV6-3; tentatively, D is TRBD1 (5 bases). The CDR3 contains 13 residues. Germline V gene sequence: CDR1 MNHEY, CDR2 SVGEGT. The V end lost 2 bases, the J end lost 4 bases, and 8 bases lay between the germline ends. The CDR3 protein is CASSYETAYGYTF. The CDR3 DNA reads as TGTGCCAGCAGTTACGAGACAGCCTATGGCTACACCTTC.

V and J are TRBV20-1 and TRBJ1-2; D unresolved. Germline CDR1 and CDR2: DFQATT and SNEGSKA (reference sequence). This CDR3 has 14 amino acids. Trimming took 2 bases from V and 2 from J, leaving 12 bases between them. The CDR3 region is CSARTPGLNYGYTF. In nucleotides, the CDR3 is TGCAGTGCTAGAACCCCGGGGTTAAACTATGGCTACACCTTC.

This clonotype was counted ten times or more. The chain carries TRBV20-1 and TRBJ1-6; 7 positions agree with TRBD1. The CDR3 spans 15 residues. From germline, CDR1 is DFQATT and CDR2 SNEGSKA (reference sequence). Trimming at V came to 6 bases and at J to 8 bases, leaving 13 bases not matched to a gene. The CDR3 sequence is CSARDRARADSPLHF. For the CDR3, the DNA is TGCAGTGCCCGTGACAGGGCCCGAGCCGATTCACCCCTCCACTTT.

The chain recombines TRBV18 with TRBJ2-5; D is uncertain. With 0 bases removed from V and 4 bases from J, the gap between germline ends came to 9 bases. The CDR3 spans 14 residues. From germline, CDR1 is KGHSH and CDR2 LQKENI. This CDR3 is CASSPPSKGETQYF. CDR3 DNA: TGTGCCAGCTCACCACCGAGTAAGGGAGAGACCCAGTACTTC. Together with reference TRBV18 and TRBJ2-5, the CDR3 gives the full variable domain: NAGVMQNPRHLVRRRGQEARLRCSPMKGHSHVYWYRQLPEEGLKFMVYLQKENIIDESGMPKERFSAEFPKEGPSILRIQQVVRGDSAAYFCASSPPSKGETQYFGPGTRLLVL.

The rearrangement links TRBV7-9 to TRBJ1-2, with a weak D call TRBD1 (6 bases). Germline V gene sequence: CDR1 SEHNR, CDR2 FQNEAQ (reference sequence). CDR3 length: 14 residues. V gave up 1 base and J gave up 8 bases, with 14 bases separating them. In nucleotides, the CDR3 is TGTGCCAGCAGCTTAGGTGAGGCTGACAGGGGCTACACCTTC. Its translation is CASSLGEADRGYTF.

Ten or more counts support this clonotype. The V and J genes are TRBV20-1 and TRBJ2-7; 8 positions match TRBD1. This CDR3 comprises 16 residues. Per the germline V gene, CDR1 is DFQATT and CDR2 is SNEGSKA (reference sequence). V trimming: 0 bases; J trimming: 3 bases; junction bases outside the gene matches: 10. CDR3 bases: TGCAGTGCTAGAGATTCGGCGACAGGGGCCAACTACGAGCAGTACTTC. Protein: CSARDSATGANYEQYF.

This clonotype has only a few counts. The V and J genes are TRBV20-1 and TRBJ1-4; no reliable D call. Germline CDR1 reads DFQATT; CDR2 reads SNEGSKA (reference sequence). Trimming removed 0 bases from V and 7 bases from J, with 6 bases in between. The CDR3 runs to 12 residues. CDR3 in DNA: TGCAGTGCTAGAGATTTTGGTGAAAAACTGTTTTTT. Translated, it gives CSARDFGEKLFF.

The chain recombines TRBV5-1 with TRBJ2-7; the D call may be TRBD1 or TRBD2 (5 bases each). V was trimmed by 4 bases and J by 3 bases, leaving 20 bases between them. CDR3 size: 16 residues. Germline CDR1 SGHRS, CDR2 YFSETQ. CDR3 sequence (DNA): TGCGCCAGCAGCCCTGTCACGGGGCAGGAGGTCTACGAGCAGTACTTC. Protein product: CASSPVTGQEVYEQYF.

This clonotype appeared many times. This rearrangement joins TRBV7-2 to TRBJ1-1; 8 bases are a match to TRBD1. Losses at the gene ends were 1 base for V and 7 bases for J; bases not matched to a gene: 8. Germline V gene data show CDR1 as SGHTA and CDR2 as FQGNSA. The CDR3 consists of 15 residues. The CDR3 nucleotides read TGTGCCAGCAGCTTAGGGGGCAGGGGGCGTATTGAAGCTTTCTTT. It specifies CASSLGGRGRIEAFF.

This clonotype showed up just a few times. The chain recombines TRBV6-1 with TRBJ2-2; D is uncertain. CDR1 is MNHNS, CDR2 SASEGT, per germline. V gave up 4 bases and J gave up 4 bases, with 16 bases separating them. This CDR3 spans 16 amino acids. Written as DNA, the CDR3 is TGTGCCAGCAGTGGGCGCCGGGTCCCGGGCACCGGGGAGCTGTTTTTT. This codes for CASSGRRVPGTGELFF.

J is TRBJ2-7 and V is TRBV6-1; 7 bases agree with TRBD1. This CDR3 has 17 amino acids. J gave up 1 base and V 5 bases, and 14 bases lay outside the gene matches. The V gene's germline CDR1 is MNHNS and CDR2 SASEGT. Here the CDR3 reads CASSQITRDSFSYEQYF. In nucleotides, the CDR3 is TGTGCCAGCAGTCAAATAACCCGGGACAGTTTTTCCTACGAGCAGTACTTC.

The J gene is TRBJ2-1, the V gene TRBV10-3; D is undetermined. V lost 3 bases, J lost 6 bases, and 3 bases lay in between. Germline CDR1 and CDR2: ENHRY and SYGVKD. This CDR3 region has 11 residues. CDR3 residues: CAISDLNEQFF. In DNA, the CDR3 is TGTGCCATCAGTGACCTCAATGAGCAGTTCTTC.

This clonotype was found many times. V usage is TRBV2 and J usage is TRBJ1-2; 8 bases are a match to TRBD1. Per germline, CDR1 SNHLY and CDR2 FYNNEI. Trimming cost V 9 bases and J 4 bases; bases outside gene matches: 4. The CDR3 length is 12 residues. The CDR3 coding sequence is TGTGCCAGGAGAGGACAGGGCTATGGCTACACCTTC. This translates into CARRGQGYGYTF.

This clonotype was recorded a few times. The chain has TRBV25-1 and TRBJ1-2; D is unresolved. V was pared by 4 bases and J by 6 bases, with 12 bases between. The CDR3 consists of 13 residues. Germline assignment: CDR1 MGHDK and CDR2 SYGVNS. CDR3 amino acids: CASSADPAHGYTF. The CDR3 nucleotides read TGTGCCAGCAGTGCTGATCCAGCCCATGGCTACACCTTC.

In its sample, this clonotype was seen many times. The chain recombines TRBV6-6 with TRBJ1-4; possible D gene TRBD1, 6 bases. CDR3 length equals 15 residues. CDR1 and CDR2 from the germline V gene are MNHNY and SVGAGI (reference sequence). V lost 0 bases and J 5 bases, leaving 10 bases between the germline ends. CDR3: CASSYSGRGNEKLFF. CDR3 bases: TGTGCCAGCAGTTACTCGGGCAGGGGAAATGAAAAACTGTTTTTT.

CDR3 protein: CSAQGELVYNEQFF. Here the CDR3 DNA reads TGCAGTGCTCAGGGCGAATTGGTCTACAATGAGCAGTTCTTC. V is TRBV20-1 and J is TRBJ2-1; D may be TRBD1 (5 bases). Germline-derived CDR1 and CDR2 are DFQATT and SNEGSKA (reference sequence). The CDR3 is made up of 14 amino acids. The germline V and J ends were trimmed by 5 bases and 3 bases, with 14 bases remaining between them.

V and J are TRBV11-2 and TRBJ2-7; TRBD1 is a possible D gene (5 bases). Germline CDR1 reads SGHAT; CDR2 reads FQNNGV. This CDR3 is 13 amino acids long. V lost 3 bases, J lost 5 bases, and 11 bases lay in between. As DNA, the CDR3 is TGTGCCAGCAGCTTGGGGCAGGCCCACGAGCAGTACTTC. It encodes CASSLGQAHEQYF. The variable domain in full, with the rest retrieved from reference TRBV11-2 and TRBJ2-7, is EAGVAQSPRYKIIEKRQSVAFWCNPISGHATLYWYQQILGQGPKLLIQFQNNGVVDDSQLPKDRFSAERLKGVDSTLKIQPAKLEDSAVYLCASSLGQAHEQYFGPGTRLTVT.

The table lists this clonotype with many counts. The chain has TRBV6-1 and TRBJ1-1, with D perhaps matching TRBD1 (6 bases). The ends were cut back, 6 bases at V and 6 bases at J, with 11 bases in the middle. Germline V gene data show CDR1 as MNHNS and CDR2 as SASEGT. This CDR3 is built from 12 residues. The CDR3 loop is CASRTQGSEAFF. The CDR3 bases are TGTGCCAGCAGGACCCAGGGGTCTGAAGCTTTCTTT.

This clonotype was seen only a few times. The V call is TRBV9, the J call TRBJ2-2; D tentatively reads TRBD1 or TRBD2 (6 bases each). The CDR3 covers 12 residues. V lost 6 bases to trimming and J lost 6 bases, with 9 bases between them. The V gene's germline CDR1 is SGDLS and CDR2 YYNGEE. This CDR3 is CASNRGAGELFF. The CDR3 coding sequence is TGTGCCAGCAATAGGGGGGCCGGGGAGCTGTTTTTT. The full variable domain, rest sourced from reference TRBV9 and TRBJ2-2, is DSGVTQTPKHLITATGQRVTLRCSPRSGDLSVYWYQQSLDQGLQFLIQYYNGEERAKGNILERFSAQQFPDLHSELNLSSLELGDSALYFCASNRGAGELFFGEGSRLTVL.

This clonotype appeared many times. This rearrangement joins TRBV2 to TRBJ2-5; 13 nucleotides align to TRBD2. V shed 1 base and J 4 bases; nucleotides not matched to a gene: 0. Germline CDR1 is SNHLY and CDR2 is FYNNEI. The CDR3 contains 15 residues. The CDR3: CASSEGTSGRETQYF. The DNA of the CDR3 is TGTGCCAGCAGTGAAGGGACTAGCGGGAGAGAGACCCAGTACTTC.

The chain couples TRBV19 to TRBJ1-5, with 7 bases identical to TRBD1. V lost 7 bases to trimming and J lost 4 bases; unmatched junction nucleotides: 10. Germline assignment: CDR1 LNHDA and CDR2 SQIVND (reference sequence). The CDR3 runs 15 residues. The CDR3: CASTSMSGGNQPQHF. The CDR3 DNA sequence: TGTGCCAGTACCTCGATGTCAGGGGGAAATCAGCCCCAGCATTTT.

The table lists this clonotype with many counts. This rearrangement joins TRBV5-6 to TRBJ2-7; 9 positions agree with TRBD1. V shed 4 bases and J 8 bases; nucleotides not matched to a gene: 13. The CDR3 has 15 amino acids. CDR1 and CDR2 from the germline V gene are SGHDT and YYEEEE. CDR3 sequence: CASSIPGQGVGKQYF. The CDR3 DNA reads TGTGCCAGCAGCATCCCGGGACAGGGTGTCGGTAAGCAGTACTTC.